The 8 T cell receptor beta chains in this list originate from one sample, sequenced in a study of blood T cell repertoires in COVID-19. This table comes from immunoSEQ multiplex PCR, and its TCRdb copy is limited to in-frame clones, with some not included. The data contain 200,000 to 250,000 clones, 80% to 90% of them singletons. The specimen sequenced was peripheral blood. The receptors were sampled from a man aged 50-60 years with active or convalescent COVID-19.

This sequence joins TRBV7-2 and TRBJ1-2; D not resolved. The V and J ends lost 7 bases and 0 bases respectively, with 15 bases between them. Germline V CDR1 and CDR2: SGHTA, FQGNSA. There are 15 residues in the CDR3. The CDR3 sequence is CASTLWGEANYGYTF. The CDR3 coding sequence is TGTGCCAGCACCCTCTGGGGAGAAGCTAACTATGGCTACACCTTC. The whole variable domain, filled in from reference TRBV7-2 and TRBJ1-2, reads GAGVSQSPSNKVTEKGKDVELRCDPISGHTALYWYRQSLGQGLEFLIYFQGNSAPDKSGLPSDRFSAERTGGSVSTLTIQRTQQEDSAVYLCASTLWGEANYGYTFGSGTRLTVV.

The chain uses TRBV4-1 and TRBJ2-5; 10 positions agree with TRBD2. Germline V CDR1 and CDR2: MGHRA, YSYEKL. V shed 0 bases and J 6 bases; nucleotides not matched to a gene: 13. The CDR3 extends over 18 amino acids. The CDR3 is CASSQDPPIAGGRKTQYF. The CDR3 DNA sequence: TGCGCCAGCAGCCAAGACCCCCCCATAGCGGGGGGCCGCAAGACCCAGTACTTC.

This chain uses TRBV10-1 with TRBJ1-1; a possible D gene is TRBD1 (6 bases). V lost 2 bases and J 3 bases, leaving 22 bases between the germline ends. The germline V gene encodes CDR1 WNHNN and CDR2 SYGVQD (reference sequence). CDR3 length: 18 amino acids. The CDR3 reads CASSERGGRFRMYTEAFF. The CDR3 bases are TGCGCCAGCAGTGAGAGGGGGGGGCGCTTCCGGATGTACACTGAAGCTTTCTTT.

The rearrangement joins TRBV12-3 or TRBV12-4 to TRBJ1-4; D is unresolved. The germline V and J ends were trimmed by 8 bases and 9 bases, with 10 bases remaining between them. The CDR3 totals 11 residues. The CDR3: CASGVTKKLFF. CDR3 DNA sequence: TGTGCCAGCGGGGTGACTAAAAAACTGTTTTTT.

The count of this clone is one. This chain links TRBV11-3 with TRBJ2-3; D is perhaps TRBD1 (6 bases). The CDR3 consists of 14 residues. The germline V gene has CDR1 SGHNT and CDR2 YENEEA. V gave up 4 bases and J gave up 2 bases, with 10 bases separating them. CDR3 residues: CASSSRDNTDTQYF. CDR3 coding DNA: TGTGCCAGCAGCTCCCGGGACAACACAGATACGCAGTATTTT.

A few counts support this clone. The chain carries TRBV5-6 and TRBJ1-4; 9 positions agree with TRBD1. Per the germline V gene, CDR1 is SGHDT and CDR2 is YYEEEE. This CDR3 is built from 17 residues. J lost 5 bases, V lost 0 bases, and 8 bases had no gene match. Here the CDR3 reads CASSLVQGAEVNEKLFF. CDR3 DNA sequence: TGTGCCAGCAGCTTGGTACAGGGGGCGGAAGTAAATGAAAAACTGTTTTTT. The whole variable domain, filled in from reference TRBV5-6 and TRBJ1-4, reads DAGVTQSPTHLIKTRGQQVTLRCSPKSGHDTVSWYQQALGQGPQFIFQYYEEEERQRGNFPDRFSGHQFPNYSSELNVNALLLGDSALYLCASSLVQGAEVNEKLFFGSGTQLSVL.

The CDR3 loop is CASSVAQINEKLFF. The CDR3 region has the DNA TGTGCCAGCAGCGTGGCCCAGATTAATGAAAAACTGTTTTTT. The chain joins TRBV5-6 to TRBJ1-4, with no clear D. This CDR3 contains 14 residues. V was clipped by 4 bases and J by 4 bases, with 11 bases between them. Germline V gene sequence: CDR1 SGHDT, CDR2 YYEEEE.

This chain uses TRBV7-9 with TRBJ2-7, with 8 positions matching TRBD1. The CDR3 has 15 residues. Germline V CDR1 and CDR2: SEHNR, FQNEAQ (reference sequence). The ends lost 5 bases at V and 5 bases at J; junction bases unmatched: 11. In DNA form, the CDR3 reads TGTGCCAGCAGCCACGGACAGGGCATTCCCAACGAGCAGTACTTC. This gives the protein CASSHGQGIPNEQYF.